This entry features one T cell receptor (beta chain) sequence. Its antigen is undetermined. The data belong to a study of CD8+CD57+ T cells in acquired aplastic anemia. Study-wide context: DNA recovered from sorted CD4+ and CD8+ cells had a mean of approximately 3 ug.

CDR3 size: 12 residues. Trimming pared 4 bases from V and 3 bases from J, leaving 7 bases between. The germline V gene has CDR1 LNHDA and CDR2 SQIVND (reference sequence). Overall study findings and caveats: A set of more than 25 CD8+ CDR3 sequences was shared between patients and controls, and these sequences appeared highly expressed in patients. Patients did not significantly differ from controls in CD8+ Simpson's diversity.

Genomic DNA was employed as the template in profiling TCR beta VDJ and CDR3. TCRdb re-called the reads with MiXCR, one entry per CDR3 protein. This table has about 190,000 distinct CDR3 sequences, roughly 64% appearing once. The V and J genes are TRBV19 and TRBJ2-7; no firm D call. Input material: sorted CD4+, CD8+, or CD8+CD57+ T cells (not recorded which) from PBMCs. This TCR derives from a human donor with severe aplastic anemia or a healthy control (not recorded which). The CDR3 region is CASSNTFYEQYF. The CDR3 region has the DNA TGTGCCAGTAGTAACACCTTCTACGAGCAGTACTTC.